Below are 3 T cell receptor beta chains sequenced from a single sample in a study of vaccination effects on CD4 cells after COVID-19 (dated by TCRdb to 2021 to 2024). To identify antigen-specific CD4+ T cell clonotypes by their expansion, the ViraFEST assay first stimulated PBMC with viral peptide pools and then applied TCR sequencing. After less than 13 days of culture, CD4+ T cells were isolated with the EasySep CD4+ T cell isolation kit. The absence of prior SARS-CoV-2 infection in healthy vaccine recipients was confirmed by negative nucleocapsid antibodies before and after vaccination. What these receptors recognize is not known. Library generation was performed with the immunoSEQ multiplex PCR assay. TCRdb retrieved this table from immuneACCESS and kept in-frame rearrangements only. Not all clones are present; in checked studies, unresolved V genes account for under half, and no reason is known for the remainder. The sample table contains 25,000 to 30,000 clones; only one count was recorded for roughly 73% of them. Approximately 23% of the sample rests with the top ten.

The sequencing used CD4+ T cells from PBMCs cultured with HCoV-NL63 spike peptides, collected before COVID-19 vaccination. The cell subset or site label here, explained by the study, means: HCoV-NL63 spike overlapping peptide pool stimulation. The receptors derive from a human donor who received a COVID-19 vaccine.

The chain is built from TRBV7-6 and TRBJ2-7; the match to TRBD1 covers 9 bases. V shed 1 base, J shed 7 bases, and the junction held 20 bases outside the gene matches. The CDR3 is 19 amino acids. CDR1 and CDR2 (germline): SGHVS, FNYEAQ. CDR3 DNA: TGTGCCAGCAGCTTAGGACCGGGACAGGGCGTAAAGGAGAGGAAGGAGCAGTACTTC. It translates to CASSLGPGQGVKERKEQYF.

As for this clone: The junction departs from the called germline gene at one end, perhaps through a read error. V gene TRBV9 combines with J gene TRBJ2-5, with 8 positions matching TRBD2. Germline V gene lookup returns CDR1 SGDLS and CDR2 YYNGEE. This CDR3 has 14 residues. Here the CDR3 DNA reads TGTGCCAGCAGTGTAGCGGGGATCCAAGAGACCCAGTACTTC. Protein sequence: CASSVAGIQETQYF.

This clone is medium-sized. The V call is TRBV20-1, the J call TRBJ2-2; D might be TRBD1 (5 bases). Germline loops: CDR1 DFQATT, CDR2 SNEGSKA (reference sequence). The length of the CDR3 is 11 residues. V was cut by 3 bases and J by 6 bases, with 5 bases left in between. CDR3 in amino acids: CSASRAGELFF. The CDR3 region has the DNA TGCAGTGCTAGCAGGGCCGGGGAGCTGTTTTTT.